This T cell receptor beta chain was recorded in a study of T cell responses to AZD1222 COVID-19 vaccine. General study points: Spike was spanned by vaccine-associated CD4 TCRs, with dominance at 160-218 and 743-854. None of the repertoires were sampled until the peak T cell response had passed. Donors were chiefly white British, with a greater number of females, and clonal diversity was perhaps underestimated.

Remarks on this clone: What it recognizes is unknown.

Data came from immunoSEQ multiplex PCR; TCRdb stores just in-frame clones and leaves some out. Of fewer than 120,000 clones in the sample, about 87% were seen once. With 4 bases removed from V and 0 bases from J, the gap between germline ends came to 11 bases. The CDR3 has 15 amino acids. The V gene's germline CDR1 is SGHRS and CDR2 YFSETQ. This material consisted of peripheral blood, taken on day 0 of AZD1222 vaccination. V gene TRBV5-1 combines with J gene TRBJ1-3, with no clear D. This TCR derives from an adult in good health. The CDR3 DNA follows: TGCGCCAGCAGCGAACGGTCCTACTCTGGAAACACCATATATTTT. Protein: CASSERSYSGNTIYF.